These T cell receptor beta chains were read from a single sample in a study of regulatory dendritic cells for organ transplantation. Antigen specificity for these receptors is unknown. Method: immunoSEQ multiplex PCR; TCRdb's copy keeps in-frame clones and lacks some. The sample includes about 12,000 clones, approximately 56% of them seen just once. Sample: naive CD8+ T cells from blood cultured with dendritic cells. These receptors originate from a human donor in good health. Both conserved end residues are part of each CDR3. A D gene is named only where the DNA matches it firmly. The size entry is marked missing in some rows and otherwise reads once, few, many or a size class.

J	V	size	length	D	DNA	CDR3
TRBJ2-2	TRBV7-2	once	17	TRBD2	TGTGCCAGCAGCTCCTTGACGGGGGGGCCGGGCACCGGGGAGCTGTTTTTT	CASSSLTGGPGTGELFF
TRBJ1-1	TRBV12-5	once	18	-	TGTGCTAGTGGTTTGGGTCAGTTAAGGGGAGGGATGAACACTGAAGCTTTCTTT	CASGLGQLRGGMNTEAFF
TRBJ2-1	TRBV5-5	once	16	-	TGTGCCAGCAGCTGGGGAGGCCGCCGCTCCTACAATGAGCAGTTCTTC	CASSWGGRRSYNEQFF
TRBJ1-2	TRBV7-9	-	12	-	TGTGCCAGCAGCTTTGGGGGCGATGGCTACACCTTC	CASSFGGDGYTF
TRBJ2-7	TRBV29-1	-	15	TRBD2	TGCAGCGTTACAGCGGGACCCCGGGTTCTCTACGAGCAGTACTTC	CSVTAGPRVLYEQYF
TRBJ2-1	TRBV7-9	-	15	-	TGTGCCAGCAGCCCCCCGGGGAGCTCCTACAATGAGCAGTTCTTC	CASSPPGSSYNEQFF
TRBJ2-2	TRBV9	once	17	-	TGTGCCAGCAGCGCCCCCGCAGGGACAAGAAGCACCGGGGAGCTGTTTTTT	CASSAPAGTRSTGELFF
TRBJ2-3	TRBV5-6	few	18	-	TGTGCCAGCAGCTTGGGGCGATATCCGACTTCTAGCACAGATACGCAGTATTTT	CASSLGRYPTSSTDTQYF
TRBJ1-4	TRBV2	-	17	-	TGTGCCAGCAGTGAAGTACACGGGATAAGGGTGGATGAAAAACTGTTTTTT	CASSEVHGIRVDEKLFF
TRBJ2-7	TRBV29-1	-	12	-	TGCAGCGTTGAAGATCGGGTCTACGAGCAGTACTTC	CSVEDRVYEQYF
TRBJ1-2	TRBV9	few	15	-	TGTGCCAGCAGCGTAGGATCAGGGTCAAACTATGGCTACACCTTC	CASSVGSGSNYGYTF
TRBJ1-1	TRBV19	-	14	TRBD1	TGTGCCAGTAGTCCGGGACAGGGGAACACTGAAGCTTTCTTT	CASSPGQGNTEAFF
TRBJ2-1	TRBV4-3	-	15	TRBD1	TGCGCCAGCAGCCTAGGGACAGGGATGGTTAATGAGCAGTTCTTC	CASSLGTGMVNEQFF
TRBJ2-2	TRBV5-1	-	15	TRBD1	TGCGCCAGCAGCTTAGACAGGGGGCAGACCGGGGAGCTGTTTTTT	CASSLDRGQTGELFF
TRBJ2-2	TRBV4-2	medium-sized	13	-	TGTGCCAGCTTAGACAGCTACACCGGGGAGCTGTTTTTT	CASLDSYTGELFF
TRBJ1-5	TRBV29-1	-	12	-	TGCAGCGTTGTCGGAGATGATCAGCCCCAGCATTTT	CSVVGDDQPQHF
TRBJ2-1	TRBV19	-	15	TRBD2	TGTGCCAGTAGTCAACTAGCGGGGGGGCCAAATGAGCAGTTCTTC	CASSQLAGGPNEQFF
TRBJ2-3	TRBV5-4	-	11	-	TGTGCCAGCAGGACAGCAGATACGCAGTATTTT	CASRTADTQYF
TRBJ2-4	TRBV5-6	few	13	-	TGTGCCAGCAGCTTGGCCCAGGAAAACATTCAGTACTTC	CASSLAQENIQYF
TRBJ2-1	TRBV5-1	few	15	TRBD2	TGCGCCAGCAGCCTTTTTCTAGCGGGGGTGGATGAGCAGTTCTTC	CASSLFLAGVDEQFF
TRBJ2-7	TRBV19	-	12	-	TGTGCCAGTAGTATCCTCGGTTACGAGCAGTACTTC	CASSILGYEQYF
TRBJ1-2	TRBV6-1	-	15	TRBD1	TGTGCCAGTAGACGGGACAGCCAATCGGTCTATGGCTACACCTTC	CASRRDSQSVYGYTF
TRBJ1-1	TRBV9	-	14	-	TGTGCCAGCAGCCGAGAGGGCGAATGGACTGAAGCTTTCTTT	CASSREGEWTEAFF
TRBJ2-5	TRBV27	few	14	-	TGTGCCAGCAGTTTGGCAGCTATAGGAGCGACCCAGTACTTC	CASSLAAIGATQYF
TRBJ1-1	TRBV6-1	-	13	TRBD1	TGTGCCAGCAGTGCGACAGGGGCCACTGAAGCTTTCTTT	CASSATGATEAFF
TRBJ2-7	TRBV6-1	-	14	TRBD1	TGTGCCAGCAGTGAAAGGGGACAGCCCTTCGAGCAGTACTTC	CASSERGQPFEQYF
TRBJ2-3	TRBV5-4	-	16	TRBD1	TGTGCCAGCAGCAACCGGGACAGGGGGCTATCAGATACGCAGTATTTT	CASSNRDRGLSDTQYF
TRBJ1-1	TRBV7-9	-	14	-	TGTGCCAGCAGCTTTACAGAACTGAACACTGAAGCTTTCTTT	CASSFTELNTEAFF
TRBJ2-5	TRBV6-5	-	12	-	TGTGCCAGCAGAAGGGACAAAGAGACCCAGTACTTC	CASRRDKETQYF
TRBJ2-1	TRBV19	-	15	TRBD2	TGTGCCAGCACTTGGGGACTAGCGGTTAACAATGAGCAGTTCTTC	CASTWGLAVNNEQFF
TRBJ1-1	TRBV4-3	few	15	-	TGCGCCAGCAGCCAAGATACGGGAGGGAACACTGAAGCTTTCTTT	CASSQDTGGNTEAFF
TRBJ2-7	TRBV7-6	few	16	TRBD2	TGTGCCAGCAGCTTATTCGATAGTAGCGGGGGATACGAGCAGTACTTC	CASSLFDSSGGYEQYF